One sample yielded the 2 T cell receptor beta chains listed below, sequenced in a study of OX40 agonist ivuxolimab in advanced cancers. TCRdb keeps only in-frame clones here, not all; method: immunoSEQ multiplex PCR. The sample includes approximately 72,000 clones, roughly 84% of them seen just once. The sample was CD4+ or CD8+ T cells sorted from blood, taken in a trial of the OX40 agonist ivuxolimab. The receptors derive from an adult with an advanced solid tumor such as melanoma, head and neck, liver or kidney cancer.

This clone has a handful of counts. V usage is TRBV7-2 and J usage is TRBJ1-3; D may be TRBD1 (6 bases). CDR1 is SGHTA and CDR2 is FQGNSA in the germline V gene. CDR3 length equals 15 residues. Trimming took 10 bases from V and 0 from J, leaving 16 bases between them. The CDR3 coding sequence is TGTGCCACCGGACAGCGCTCGGGCTCTGGAAACACCATATATTTT. Translating it yields CATGQRSGSGNTIYF.

The gene calls are TRBV5-4 and TRBJ2-3; 7 bases agree with TRBD2. The germline V gene has CDR1 SGHNT and CDR2 YYREEE (reference sequence). V was pared by 2 bases and J by 1 base, with 13 bases of the junction left unmatched. The CDR3 is 18 residues long. The DNA for the CDR3 is TGTGCCAGCAGCTTACGGGCTAGCGGAGGGAGAGGCACAGATACGCAGTATTTT. This sequence encodes CASSLRASGGRGTDTQYF.